The T cell receptor beta chain under discussion was sequenced for a study of T cell changes during pregnancy in multiple sclerosis. Trimming left V 4 bases short and J 2 bases short, with 15 bases between. Per the germline V gene, CDR1 is LNHDA and CDR2 is SQIVND (reference sequence). The CDR3 is 15 amino acids. Sequencing was performed with immunoSEQ multiplex PCR; in TCRdb, only in-frame clones are kept and a portion is missing. The data hold around 62,000 clones, with 90% observed a single time. The starting material was peripheral blood, obtained in the second trimester of pregnancy. This receptor was obtained from a female donor in good health, enrolled as a control in a pregnancy study. This rearrangement joins TRBV19 to TRBJ2-7; perhaps TRBD1 as D (6 bases). The CDR3 loop reads CASSTTGTPAYEQYF. CDR3 sequence (DNA): TGTGCCAGTAGTACTACCGGGACACCTGCCTACGAGCAGTACTTC.